A selection of T cell receptor beta chains follows, all from one sample in a study of blood T cell repertoires in COVID-19. Here immunoSEQ multiplex PCR was the method, and the copy in TCRdb shows in-frame clones only, minus some. The sample carries more than 300,000 clones, around nine tenths recorded once. The sequencing input was PBMCs or T cells enriched from blood (not recorded which). Source of these receptors: a woman younger than 35 who had recovered from COVID-19. Each CDR3 is given without its conserved first and last residue. The order of the fields is CDR3 protein, V gene, J gene.

ASGGVSYGYT,TRBV6-5,TRBJ1-2
ATSREGSNQSQH,TRBV15,TRBJ1-5
ASSLERQGVYGYT,TRBV11-2,TRBJ1-2
ASSKVLAGGPLETQY,TRBV21-1,TRBJ2-5
ASSFGGGNTEAF,TRBV5-4,TRBJ1-1
ASSEGKGAMNTEAF,TRBV9,TRBJ1-1
ASSNRTGRPTNQPQH,TRBV21-1,TRBJ1-5
ASSLSAGGNSPLH,TRBV11-1,TRBJ1-6
ASSLGRVETQY,TRBV11-2,TRBJ2-5
ASSTDGLSTDTQY,TRBV7-9,TRBJ2-3